This T cell receptor beta chain was sequenced in a study of technical replicates of blood from a few donors. The table came from immunoSEQ multiplex PCR; TCRdb's copy has only in-frame clones and leaves some out. The table lists under 80,000 clones, just under 97% of them singletons. Specimen: T cells isolated from PBMCs. This TCR was recovered from a human donor in good health.

The CDR3 is CASSQGSTYEQYF. CDR3 DNA: TGTGCCAGCAGTCAGGGGTCCACCTACGAGCAGTACTTC. The chain employs TRBV7-9 and TRBJ2-7; tentative D call: TRBD1 (6 bases). Germline loops: CDR1 SEHNR, CDR2 FQNEAQ (reference sequence). The ends were cut back, 6 bases at V and 2 bases at J, with 11 bases in the middle. This CDR3 contains 13 residues.